In its sample, the clone carrying this T cell receptor beta chain was seen many times. TCRdb redid the calling of the 5' RACE reads with MiXCR, one entry per CDR3 protein. The sample includes 470,000 or so distinct CDR3 sequences, 15% to 20% of them seen just once. This record belongs to a study of T-cell memory formation after mild COVID-19. Per germline, CDR1 MNHEY and CDR2 SVGAGI. The CDR3 has 11 amino acids. V was pared by 6 bases and J by 5 bases, with 7 bases between. The origin of this receptor is a man younger than 35 who had mild COVID-19 (a few samples of this study predate the infection). Cell type and time point are not known. The chain employs TRBV6-5 and TRBJ1-1; TRBD1 is a possible D gene (5 bases). Sequencing input: PBMCs or a T cell subset sorted from them (not recorded which). The CDR3 DNA sequence: TGTGCCAGCAGAGGGGAGACTGAAGCTTTCTTT. Its protein product is CASRGETEAFF.